The subject of this entry is one TCR beta chain. The target antigen is unknown. The sample is drawn from a study of T-cell memory formation after mild COVID-19. At the level of the study: Largely, TCR clusters stayed within a single donor. Regarding the study as a whole: From day 15 to 85, contracting clones were balanced between CD4 and CD8, whereas later expanders leaned toward CD4+. Mainly CM and EM harbored the contracting CD4+ clones; mainly EMRA harbored the CD8+ ones.

In TCRdb, the 5' RACE reads were re-called with MiXCR into one record per CDR3 protein. The sample contains some 280,000 distinct CDR3 sequences, around 16% of which appear only once. The receptor comes from a man aged 18 to 29 who had mild COVID-19 (a few samples of this study predate the infection). Cell type and time point are not known. Sequencing used PBMCs or a T cell subset sorted from them (not recorded which).

CDR3 in amino acids: CASTNGRGPLEQYV. The CDR3 DNA reads as TGTGCCAGCACCAATGGGAGGGGGCCACTCGAGCAGTACGTC. V gene TRBV6-2 or TRBV6-3 combines with J gene TRBJ2-7; perhaps D is TRBD1 or TRBD2 (7 bases each). The CDR3 sequence is 14 residues long. In germline, CDR1 is MNHEY, CDR2 SVGEGT. The germline V and J ends were trimmed by 7 bases and 6 bases, with 19 bases remaining between them.